This is a list of T cell receptor beta chains from one sample in a study of beta chain features in type 1 diabetes. TCRdb's table, derived via immunoSEQ multiplex PCR, lists solely in-frame clones and lacks some. This sample has around 430,000 clones, with about 29% found just once. Sequenced material: naive CD4+ T cells from blood. Receptors originate from a man aged 18-30 years in good health. The CDR3 runs from the conserved cysteine through the conserved F or W. A D gene is named only where the DNA matches it firmly. Clone size appears in some rows only: once, few, many, or a class for an expanded clone.

CDR3 protein: CSVFAGELFF; CDR3 DNA: TGCAGCGTTTTCGCCGGGGAGCTGTTTTTT; clone size: few; D gene: NA; V gene: TRBV29-1; J gene: TRBJ2-2
CDR3 protein: CASRRGLTETQYF; CDR3 DNA: TGTGCCAGCCGGCGGGGGCTAACGGAGACCCAGTACTTC; clone size: NA; D gene: NA; V gene: TRBV11-1; J gene: TRBJ2-5
CDR3 protein: CASRPDRLAKNIQYF; CDR3 DNA: TGTGCCAGTAGGCCCGATCGACTAGCCAAAAACATTCAGTACTTC; clone size: few; D gene: NA; V gene: TRBV19; J gene: TRBJ2-4
CDR3 protein: CSVLDRGVNTGELFF; CDR3 DNA: TGCAGCGTCCTCGACAGGGGGGTGAACACCGGGGAGCTGTTTTTT; clone size: NA; D gene: TRBD1; V gene: TRBV29-1; J gene: TRBJ2-2
CDR3 protein: CAWRSADGLQTEAFF; CDR3 DNA: TGTGCCTGGAGGTCGGCGGATGGGTTGCAAACTGAAGCTTTCTTT; clone size: NA; D gene: NA; V gene: TRBV30; J gene: TRBJ1-1
CDR3 protein: CATSRDGRNTEAFF; CDR3 DNA: TGTGCCACCAGCAGAGATGGGCGGAACACTGAAGCTTTCTTT; clone size: NA; D gene: NA; V gene: TRBV15; J gene: TRBJ1-1
CDR3 protein: CASSLRTSYEQYF; CDR3 DNA: TGTGCCAGCAGCCTACGGACGTCCTACGAGCAGTACTTC; clone size: NA; D gene: NA; V gene: TRBV7-2; J gene: TRBJ2-7
CDR3 protein: CATSSGSENIQYF; CDR3 DNA: TGTGCCACCTCTAGCGGGAGCGAAAACATTCAGTACTTC; clone size: few; D gene: TRBD2; V gene: TRBV10-3; J gene: TRBJ2-4
CDR3 protein: CACPVRSGYTGELFF; CDR3 DNA: TGTGCCTGTCCGGTCCGGTCGGGGTACACCGGGGAGCTGTTTTTT; clone size: NA; D gene: NA; V gene: TRBV30; J gene: TRBJ2-2
CDR3 protein: CASSVALAHQETQYF; CDR3 DNA: TGTGCCAGCAGCGTAGCTCTAGCGCACCAAGAGACCCAGTACTTC; clone size: NA; D gene: NA; V gene: TRBV9; J gene: TRBJ2-5
CDR3 protein: CASSGQGRLGYTF; CDR3 DNA: TGTGCCAGCAGTGGACAGGGTAGGCTTGGCTACACCTTC; clone size: NA; D gene: TRBD1; V gene: TRBV25-1; J gene: TRBJ1-2
CDR3 protein: CASSSRWLAGGELFF; CDR3 DNA: TGTGCCAGCAGCTCCCGGTGGCTAGCTGGCGGGGAGCTGTTTTTT; clone size: NA; D gene: NA; V gene: TRBV7-2; J gene: TRBJ2-2
CDR3 protein: CSVEDLGGTNTGELFF; CDR3 DNA: TGCAGCGTTGAAGATCTGGGGGGTACGAACACCGGGGAGCTGTTTTTT; clone size: few; D gene: NA; V gene: TRBV29-1; J gene: TRBJ2-2
CDR3 protein: CASSLDPGQNIQYF; CDR3 DNA: TGCGCCAGCAGCTTGGACCCGGGACAGAACATTCAGTACTTC; clone size: NA; D gene: TRBD1; V gene: TRBV5-1; J gene: TRBJ2-4
CDR3 protein: CASSVLGGGHNEQFF; CDR3 DNA: TGTGCCAGCAGCGTGCTTGGGGGAGGGCACAATGAGCAGTTCTTC; clone size: NA; D gene: TRBD2; V gene: TRBV9; J gene: TRBJ2-1
CDR3 protein: CASTPGGGRQFF; CDR3 DNA: TGTGCCAGCACCCCCGGAGGAGGTAGGCAGTTCTTC; clone size: NA; D gene: NA; V gene: TRBV14; J gene: TRBJ2-1